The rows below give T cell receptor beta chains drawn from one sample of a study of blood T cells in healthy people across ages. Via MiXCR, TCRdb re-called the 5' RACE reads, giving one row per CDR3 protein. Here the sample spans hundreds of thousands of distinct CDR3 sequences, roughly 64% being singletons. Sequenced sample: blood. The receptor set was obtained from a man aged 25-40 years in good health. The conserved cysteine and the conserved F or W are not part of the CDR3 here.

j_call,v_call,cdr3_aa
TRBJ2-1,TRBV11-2,ASGPTAGETEQF
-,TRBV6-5,ASGYSPTGGYEQY
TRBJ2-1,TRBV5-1,ASSEGLAGGSYNEQF
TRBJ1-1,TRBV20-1,SADPDRGNTEAF
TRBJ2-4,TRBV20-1,SARDGKPKNIQY
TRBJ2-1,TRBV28,ASSPRRAYNEQF
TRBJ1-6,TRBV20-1,SAMNRDNSPLH
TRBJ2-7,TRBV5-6,ASSLAPAGGLYEQY
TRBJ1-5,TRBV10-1,ASSAGPSGVFMASNQPQH
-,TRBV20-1,SAAKTGGPYEQY
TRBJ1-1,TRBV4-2,ASSQVGGRGGTEAF
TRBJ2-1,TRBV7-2,ASSLARGTGGNEQF
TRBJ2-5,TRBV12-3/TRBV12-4,ASSHSGETQY
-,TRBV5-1,ASSLSREPYEQY
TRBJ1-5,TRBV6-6,ASTENYQPQH
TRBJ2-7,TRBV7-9,ASSVAPGLAGGTTYEQY
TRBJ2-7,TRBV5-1,ASSLDGTGLSYEQY
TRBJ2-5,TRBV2,ASKGTSGAQETQY
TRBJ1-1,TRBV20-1,SASRQNTEAF
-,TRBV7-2,ASSLGRVDEQY
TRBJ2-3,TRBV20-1,SARDFTASDTQY
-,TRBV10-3,AISSGNEQY
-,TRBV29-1,STTGANDEQY
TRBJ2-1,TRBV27,AGSPGNYNEQF
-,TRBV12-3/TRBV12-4,ASSHPGTDYEQY
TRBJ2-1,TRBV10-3,AISELSEGPNEQF
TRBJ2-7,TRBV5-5,ASRGAKGATYEQY
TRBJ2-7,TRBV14,ASSQDVGQTSIEQY
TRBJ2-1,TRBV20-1,SAGIPDRGYNEQF
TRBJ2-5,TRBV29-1,SGSSLTGATETQY
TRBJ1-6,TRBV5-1,ASSWQGTVGSPLH